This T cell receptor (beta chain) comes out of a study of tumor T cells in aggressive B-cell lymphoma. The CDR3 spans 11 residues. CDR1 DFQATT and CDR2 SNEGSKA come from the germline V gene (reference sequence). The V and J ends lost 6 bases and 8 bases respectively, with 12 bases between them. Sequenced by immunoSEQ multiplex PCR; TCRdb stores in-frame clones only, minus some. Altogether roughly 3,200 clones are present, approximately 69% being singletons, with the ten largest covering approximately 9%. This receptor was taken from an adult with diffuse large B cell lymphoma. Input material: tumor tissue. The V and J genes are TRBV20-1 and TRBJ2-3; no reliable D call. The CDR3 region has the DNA TGCAGTGCCCCCTGGGCCGGTACGCAGTATTTT. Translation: CSAPWAGTQYF.